What follows describes a single TCR beta chain. Its cognate antigen is unknown. Using immunoSEQ multiplex PCR, the repertoire was profiled, and TCRdb retains in-frame clones only, with some absent. The sample includes around 94,000 clones, nearly 90% of them seen just once. The data are from a study of T cell responses to AZD1222 COVID-19 vaccine. Losses at the gene ends were 1 base for V and 6 bases for J; bases not matched to a gene: 9. Germline assignment: CDR1 SGDLS and CDR2 YYNGEE. The CDR3 is made up of 15 amino acids. Study-wide results and caveats: After the peak T cell response, and only then, were repertoires sampled. AZD1222 recipients seropositive at baseline numbered only five to seven.

The chain carries TRBV9 and TRBJ1-2; 7 nucleotides agree with TRBD1. This sequence originates from an adult in good health. The starting material was peripheral blood, obtained on day 0 of AZD1222 vaccination. CDR3 DNA sequence: TGTGCCAGCAGCGTAATCGGAGGGGGCGCCGATGGCTACACCTTC. Translated: CASSVIGGGADGYTF.